The 13 T cell receptor beta chains listed next were all sequenced from one sample in a study of cytomegalovirus exposure and HLA in healthy donors. The PCR employed 60 Vbeta primers together with 13 Jbeta primers. The protocol was immunoSEQ multiplex PCR, while the TCRdb copy is restricted to in-frame clones and leaves out a portion. The sample consists of 80,000 to 100,000 clones, around 85% of them appearing once. The sample was PBMCs. The receptor source for this set is a man aged 40-49 years in good health and CMV-seropositive.

This chain uses TRBV2 with TRBJ2-6, with D perhaps matching TRBD1 (5 bases). The CDR3 has 15 residues. V lost 6 bases and J lost 2, with 11 bases in between. Germline values: CDR1 SNHLY, CDR2 FYNNEI. The CDR3 sequence is CASSKPGTGANVLTF. CDR3 sequence (DNA): TGTGCCAGCAGCAAACCAGGGACTGGGGCCAACGTCCTGACTTTC.

The rearrangement uses TRBV6-1 and TRBJ2-3, with TRBD2 as a possible D gene (6 bases). The CDR3 runs to 15 residues. The V end was cut by 7 bases, the J end by 0 bases, with 14 bases between. Germline CDR1 is MNHNS and CDR2 is SASEGT. The CDR3: CASKRGATSTDTQYF. CDR3 coding DNA: TGTGCCAGCAAGCGCGGGGCCACTAGCACAGATACGCAGTATTTT.

This chain's CDR3 is CASRQGHYEQYF. The CDR3 DNA is TGTGCCAGCAGACAGGGCCACTACGAGCAGTACTTC. The chain recombines TRBV28 with TRBJ2-7, with D tentatively TRBD1 (6 bases). This CDR3 region has 12 residues. Germline V CDR1 and CDR2: MDHEN, SYDVKM. The V end was cut by 6 bases, the J end by 3 bases, with 9 bases between.

The chain couples TRBV5-5 to TRBJ2-7; 8 bases are a match to TRBD1. After removal of 4 bases from V and 6 bases from J, the junction contained 3 bases not matched to a gene. Germline V CDR1 and CDR2: SGHKS, YYEKEE (reference sequence). The CDR3 extends over 12 amino acids. DNA for the CDR3: TGTGCCAGCAGCGGACAGGGCATCGAGCAGTACTTC. Protein: CASSGQGIEQYF.

In DNA form, the CDR3 reads TGTGCCAGCAGTTACGAATTCAGGGGCTACACCTTC. Protein product: CASSYEFRGYTF. The chain uses TRBV6-6 and TRBJ1-2; D unresolved. With 2 bases removed from V and 8 bases from J, the gap between germline ends came to 9 bases. This CDR3 comprises 12 residues. CDR1 MNHNY and CDR2 SVGAGI come from the germline V gene (reference sequence).

This chain joins TRBV11-2 and TRBJ2-3, with TRBD2 matching over 9 bases. This CDR3 region has 16 residues. CDR1 and CDR2 from the germline V gene are SGHAT and FQNNGV. With V trimmed by 3 bases and J by 1 base, 5 bases remained unmatched. The CDR3 sequence: CASSLVGGRGTDTQYF. In DNA form, the CDR3 reads TGTGCCAGCAGCTTGGTCGGCGGGAGGGGCACAGATACGCAGTATTTT. Combining the CDR3 with reference TRBV11-2 and TRBJ2-3 gives the whole variable domain EAGVAQSPRYKIIEKRQSVAFWCNPISGHATLYWYQQILGQGPKLLIQFQNNGVVDDSQLPKDRFSAERLKGVDSTLKIQPAKLEDSAVYLCASSLVGGRGTDTQYFGPGTRLTVL.

The chain has TRBV28 and TRBJ1-1; weak D call: TRBD1 (5 bases). Trimming took off 6 bases at V and 3 bases at J, with 20 bases between the two ends. This CDR3 contains 16 residues. Germline V CDR1 and CDR2: MDHEN, SYDVKM. CDR3 sequence: CASSLLSGEWDTEAFF. As DNA, the CDR3 is TGTGCCAGCAGCCTCTTATCGGGGGAGTGGGACACTGAAGCTTTCTTT.

This rearrangement joins TRBV30 to TRBJ1-1; 7 positions agree with TRBD1. Germline CDR1 reads GTSNPN; CDR2 reads SVGIG (reference sequence). The CDR3 totals 12 residues. J gave up 5 bases and V 3 bases, and 3 bases lay outside the gene matches. The CDR3 spells CAWRGGLTEAFF. DNA of the CDR3: TGTGCCTGGAGAGGGGGCCTGACTGAAGCTTTCTTT.

The rearrangement joins TRBV7-2 to TRBJ2-1, with 8 bases that match TRBD2. Germline trimming cut 3 bases from V and 7 bases from J; bases unmatched to any gene: 5. The CDR3 consists of 14 residues. Germline-derived CDR1 and CDR2 are SGHTA and FQGNSA. The CDR3 reads CASSFREGENEQFF. Here the CDR3 DNA reads TGTGCCAGCAGCTTCCGGGAGGGGGAGAATGAGCAGTTCTTC.

The genes are TRBV5-5 and TRBJ2-1, with 9 bases lining up with TRBD2. With V trimmed by 0 bases and J by 6 bases, 7 bases remained unmatched. The CDR3 sequence is 16 residues long. The germline V gene has CDR1 SGHKS and CDR2 YYEKEE (reference sequence). The CDR3 loop is CASSLGPSGTRNEQFF. The CDR3 DNA reads TGTGCCAGCAGCTTGGGGCCTAGCGGGACTCGCAATGAGCAGTTCTTC.

As concerns this clone: A read error may account for a junction end that differs from germline. The same CDR3 is also encoded by other DNA sequences in this sample. The chain combines TRBV7-9 with TRBJ2-3, with 8 bases aligning to TRBD2. The CDR3 contains 19 residues. The germline CDR1 and CDR2 sequences are SEHNR and FQNEAQ (reference sequence). The CDR3 DNA reads TGTGCCAGCAGTTCAATAGGGGAAAGGGCGGGGGGCCTTACAGATACACAGTATTTT. Amino acid sequence: CASSSIGERAGGLTDTQYF.

This clone was recorded only once. This chain joins TRBV6-6 and TRBJ2-7; 8 nucleotides align to TRBD1. This CDR3 comprises 16 residues. The germline V gene encodes CDR1 MNHNY and CDR2 SVGAGI (reference sequence). The J segment lost 2 bases and the V segment lost 6 bases, leaving 12 bases of the junction unmatched. This CDR3 is CASRDSRGPLPYEQYF. The CDR3 region has the DNA TGTGCCAGCAGGGACTCCAGGGGGCCGCTTCCCTACGAGCAGTACTTC.

This rearrangement joins TRBV29-1 to TRBJ2-7, with 9 nucleotides matching TRBD1. This CDR3 has 14 amino acids. Germline V CDR1 and CDR2: SQVTM, ANQGSEA. V trimming: 7 bases; J trimming: 2 bases; junction bases outside the gene matches: 9. The CDR3 protein is CSGEPGQGPYEQYF. The CDR3 nucleotides read TGCAGCGGAGAACCGGGACAGGGTCCCTACGAGCAGTACTTC.